The clone carrying this TCR beta chain was detected many times. What it binds is not known. This sample was taken from a study of CD8 T cells in ankylosing spondylitis. General study results and limits: Seven to nine highly homologous variants formed a TCR beta motif that appeared characteristic of ankylosing spondylitis blood. The authors reported significant enrichment of disease-linked clones in matched ankylosing spondylitis synovial fluid. Relatively scarce in peripheral blood, disease-linked clones were CD8+.

A single record per CDR3 protein comes from TCRdb applying MiXCR to the 5' RACE reads. The sample carries 200,000 to 250,000 distinct CDR3 sequences, approximately 7.4% recorded once. Trimming removed 5 bases from V and 3 bases from J, with 19 bases in between. Germline V CDR1 and CDR2: DFQATT, SNEGSKA (reference sequence). The length of the CDR3 is 15 residues. This TCR derives from a male donor with ankylosing spondylitis. Sequencing was carried out using blood, either unsorted or a sorted T cell fraction (not recorded which). The rearrangement uses TRBV20-1 and TRBJ1-2, with D tentatively TRBD1 (6 bases). In DNA form, the CDR3 reads TGCAGTGCTCCCCTAGGACAGACACTTTACTATGGCTACACCTTC. Translated: CSAPLGQTLYYGYTF.